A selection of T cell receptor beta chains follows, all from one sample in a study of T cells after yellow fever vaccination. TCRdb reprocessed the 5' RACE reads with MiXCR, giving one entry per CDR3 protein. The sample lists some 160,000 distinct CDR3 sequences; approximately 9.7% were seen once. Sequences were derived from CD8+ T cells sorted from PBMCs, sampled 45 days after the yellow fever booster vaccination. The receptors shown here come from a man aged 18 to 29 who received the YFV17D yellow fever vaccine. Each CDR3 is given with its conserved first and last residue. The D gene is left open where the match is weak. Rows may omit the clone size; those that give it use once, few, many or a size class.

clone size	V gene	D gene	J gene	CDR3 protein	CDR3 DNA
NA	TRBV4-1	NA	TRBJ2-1	CASSSRLEPYNELFF	TGCGCCAGCAGCTCCCGGCTAGAGCCCTACAATGAGCTGTTCTTC
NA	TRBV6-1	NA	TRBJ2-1	CALMWDIGGQFF	TGTGCTCTCATGTGGGACATAGGAGGGCAGTTCTTC
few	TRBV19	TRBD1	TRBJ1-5	CASSSTAGGNQPQHF	TGTGCCAGTAGTTCGACGGCAGGGGGAAATCAGCCCCAGCATTTT
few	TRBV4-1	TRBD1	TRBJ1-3	CASSQSTGDGNTIYF	TGCGCCAGCAGCCAGAGTACAGGGGATGGAAACACCATATATTTT
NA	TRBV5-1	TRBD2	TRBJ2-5	CASSLIPSGGYQETQYF	TGCGCCAGCAGCTTGATCCCTAGCGGGGGTTACCAAGAGACCCAGTACTTC
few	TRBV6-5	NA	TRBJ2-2	CASSYSQTATGELFF	TGTGCCAGCAGTTACTCGCAGACAGCCACCGGGGAGCTGTTTTTT
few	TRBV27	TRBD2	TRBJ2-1	CASSLFLAGLAGGNEQFF	TGTGCCAGCAGTTTATTTTTGGCGGGGCTAGCGGGAGGCAATGAGCAGTTCTTC
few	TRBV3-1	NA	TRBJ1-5	CASSQEPPMGNQPQHF	TGTGCCAGCAGCCAAGAACCCCCCATGGGCAATCAGCCCCAGCATTTT
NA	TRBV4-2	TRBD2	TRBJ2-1	CASSQDSGSGGISEQFF	TGTGCCAGCAGCCAAGATAGTGGTAGCGGGGGGATCAGTGAGCAGTTCTTC
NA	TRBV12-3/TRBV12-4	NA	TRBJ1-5	CASSSGSHSNQPQHF	TGTGCCAGCAGTTCAGGGTCGCATAGCAATCAGCCCCAGCATTTT
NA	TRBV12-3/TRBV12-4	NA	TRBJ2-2	CASSLWRELFF	TGTGCCAGCAGTTTATGGCGGGAGCTGTTTTTT
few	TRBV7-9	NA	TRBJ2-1	CASSWGSGGPNEQFF	TGTGCCAGCAGCTGGGGCTCGGGTGGGCCCAATGAGCAGTTCTTC
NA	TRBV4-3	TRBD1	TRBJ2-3	CASSQDPGTGVRTGSTDTQYF	TGCGCCAGCAGCCAAGATCCCGGGACAGGGGTGAGAACGGGCAGCACAGATACGCAGTATTTT
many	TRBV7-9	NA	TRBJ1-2	CASSPGYGYTF	TGCGCCAGCAGTCCAGGTTATGGCTACACCTTC
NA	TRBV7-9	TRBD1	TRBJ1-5	CASSARDSGYSNQPQHF	TGTGCCAGCAGCGCTCGGGACAGCGGATATAGCAATCAGCCCCAGCATTTT
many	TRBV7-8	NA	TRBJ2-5	CASSPHGSEETQYF	TGTGCCAGCAGCCCGCACGGGAGTGAGGAGACCCAGTACTTC
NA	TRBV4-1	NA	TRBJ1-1	CASTPTQGRPNTEAFF	TGCGCCAGCACCCCAACCCAGGGGAGACCGAACACTGAAGCTTTCTTT
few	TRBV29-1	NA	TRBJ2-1	CSVWTGRNEQFF	TGCAGCGTGTGGACGGGGAGGAATGAGCAGTTCTTC
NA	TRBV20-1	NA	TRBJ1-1	CSAREYGKNTEAFF	TGCAGTGCTAGAGAATATGGGAAGAACACTGAAGCTTTCTTT
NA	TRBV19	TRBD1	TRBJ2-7	CASTGGHEQYF	TGTGCCAGCACAGGGGGCCACGAGCAGTACTTC
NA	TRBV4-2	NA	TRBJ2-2	CASKQDAGELFF	TGTGCCAGCAAACAAGACGCCGGGGAGCTGTTTTTT
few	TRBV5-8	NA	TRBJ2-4	CARGRLDIQNIQYF	TGTGCCAGAGGACGCCTCGATATCCAAAACATTCAGTACTTC
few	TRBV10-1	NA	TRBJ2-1	CASSYGENNEQFF	TGCGCCAGCAGTTATGGCGAGAACAATGAGCAGTTCTTC
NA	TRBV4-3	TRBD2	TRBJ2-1	CASSQDPGRRGGDNEQFF	TGCGCCAGCAGCCAAGATCCCGGTCGGCGGGGGGGGGACAATGAGCAGTTCTTC
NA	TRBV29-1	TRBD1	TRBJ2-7	CSVTGLGAYEQYF	TGCAGCGTGACAGGGTTGGGCGCCTACGAGCAGTACTTC
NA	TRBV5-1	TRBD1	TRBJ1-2	CASSPRTGTTGYTF	TGCGCCAGCAGCCCAAGGACAGGGACAACTGGCTACACCTTC
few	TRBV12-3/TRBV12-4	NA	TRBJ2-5	CASSSGRVGETQYF	TGTGCCAGCAGCTCAGGAAGGGTGGGGGAGACCCAGTACTTC